The rows below give T cell receptor beta chains drawn from one sample of a study of metastatic and nonmetastatic thyroid tumors. TCRdb redid the clone calls on the PCR reads using MiXCR. The sample lists 25,000 to 30,000 clones; around a sixth were seen once. Sequencing input: blood. The receptors here all came from a male donor with papillary thyroid cancer or a benign thyroid nodule (not recorded which). Some clones in this sample may be carry-over from other donors' samples. The CDR3 runs from the conserved cysteine through the conserved F or W. The D gene is left open where the match is weak. Clone size is shown for a subset of rows, as once, few, many or a class of expanded clone.

d_call j_call v_call clone_size cdr3_aa cdr3_nt
- TRBJ2-3 TRBV4-3 - CASSQEGDTQYF TGCGCCAGCAGCCAAGAGGGAGATACGCAGTATTTT
TRBD1 TRBJ1-5 TRBV19 many CASSMDRAGNQPQHF TGTGCCAGTAGTATGGACAGGGCTGGCAATCAGCCCCAGCATTTT
- TRBJ1-1 TRBV7-8 many CASSLRGVTEAFF TGTGCCAGCAGCTTAAGGGGAGTCACTGAAGCTTTCTTT
TRBD1 TRBJ2-7 TRBV7-2 - CASSSDRGLSDEQYF TGTGCCAGCAGCTCGGACAGGGGGCTCTCCGACGAGCAGTACTTC
- TRBJ2-7 TRBV20-1 many CSARRPKNYEQYF TGCAGTGCTAGAAGGCCGAAGAACTACGAGCAGTACTTC
- TRBJ1-2 TRBV11-2 - CASSPGTANYGYTF TGTGCCAGCAGCCCAGGGACGGCGAACTATGGCTACACCTTC
TRBD1 TRBJ2-7 TRBV29-1 many CSVRTGEGYEQYF TGCAGCGTCAGGACAGGGGAAGGCTACGAGCAGTACTTC
- TRBJ1-2 TRBV20-1 - CSASRGNYGYTF TGCAGTGCTAGCCGGGGAAACTATGGCTACACCTTC
- TRBJ2-7 TRBV24-1 many CATSDTGAYEQYF TGTGCCACCAGTGATACAGGAGCCTACGAGCAGTACTTC
- TRBJ1-1 TRBV9 many CASSVRLGDEAFF TGTGCCAGCAGCGTAAGGTTAGGGGATGAAGCTTTCTTT
- TRBJ1-1 TRBV7-6 many CASSLADGFEAFF TGTGCCAGCAGCTTAGCCGACGGTTTTGAAGCTTTCTTT
- TRBJ2-7 TRBV2 medium-sized CASSRDGSYEQYF TGTGCCAGCAGTCGGGACGGAAGCTACGAGCAGTACTTC
- TRBJ2-3 TRBV2 many CASQGTYTDTQYF TGTGCCAGTCAGGGAACTTACACAGATACGCAGTATTTT
TRBD2 TRBJ2-7 TRBV28 many CASSLDTKLAGEQYF TGTGCCAGCAGTTTAGACACCAAACTAGCGGGAGAGCAGTACTTC
- TRBJ2-1 TRBV6-1 medium-sized CASNGGYNEQFF TGTGCCAGCAATGGGGGCTACAATGAGCAGTTCTTC
TRBD2 TRBJ2-1 TRBV15 many CATSRSGRASEQFF TGTGCCACCAGCCGAAGCGGGAGGGCCAGTGAGCAGTTCTTC
- TRBJ1-1 TRBV6-1 - CANSLQENTEAFF TGTGCCAATTCCTTACAGGAAAACACTGAAGCTTTCTTT
- TRBJ1-1 TRBV9 - CASSGVGGPGTEAFF TGTGCCAGCAGCGGAGTGGGGGGTCCGGGCACTGAAGCTTTCTTT
TRBD2 TRBJ2-1 TRBV5-1 many CASSLGGSSYNEQFF TGCGCCAGCAGCTTGGGCGGGAGCTCCTACAATGAGCAGTTCTTC
TRBD1 TRBJ2-2 TRBV19 medium-sized CASRGTGVTGELFF TGTGCCAGTCGCGGGACAGGGGTCACCGGGGAGCTGTTTTTT
- TRBJ2-7 TRBV19 medium-sized CAWVYEQYF TGTGCGTGGGTTTACGAGCAGTACTTC
TRBD1 TRBJ2-2 TRBV5-8 many CASSGRTGGHTGELFF TGTGCCAGCAGCGGCAGGACAGGGGGGCACACCGGGGAGCTGTTTTTT
TRBD1 TRBJ2-3 TRBV28 few CASSHLQLRDRGPNTQYF TGTGCCAGCAGCCACCTCCAACTCCGGGACAGGGGTCCAAATACGCAGTATTTT
- TRBJ2-5 TRBV18 many CASAQVGGETQYF TGTGCCAGCGCCCAAGTGGGAGGAGAGACCCAGTACTTC